This entry concerns a single T cell receptor beta chain. The data derive from a study of blood T cell repertoires in COVID-19. On the study more broadly: The samples span acute and convalescent COVID-19 from the United States, Italy and Spain.

Original analysis: Cell counts per sample came from amplifying reference gene primers. The data were produced by immunoSEQ multiplex PCR, yet TCRdb's version contains in-frame clones alone and is incomplete. The V and J calls and the clone size are those of that table, but D and trimming were determined from the DNA. This table holds 100,000 to 150,000 clones, about 86% found once. Trimming shortened V by 6 bases and J by 14 bases, and 16 bases separated the two germline ends. From germline, CDR1 is LGHDT and CDR2 YNNKEL (reference sequence). The CDR3 consists of 12 residues. The sequence derives from a woman aged 45-65 years with acute or convalescent COVID-19. The V and J genes are TRBV3-1 (or the pseudogene TRBV3-2) and TRBJ1-4, with D perhaps TRBD1 (5 bases). The sequenced material came from peripheral blood. The CDR3 region has the DNA TGTGCCAGCAGTCCCAGGGTGGGAATCCTGTTTTTT. It specifies CASSPRVGILFF.